This T cell receptor beta chain appears in the sequencing data of a study of blood T cell repertoires in COVID-19 (TCRdb year 2020). About the investigation overall: Samples covering the acute and convalescent phases of COVID-19 were provided by collaborators in the United States, Italy and Spain. The samples were drawn from the first 160 participants of the ongoing ImmuneRACE study and from 1,254 subjects provided by 6 global collaborators. Nearly every sample came with metadata listing a de-identified subject ID, COVID-19 status, age in years and sex. A freely available public database, intended as a resource for researchers studying the immune response to SARS-CoV-2, is where the repertoires were released. The prospective study material was composed of cDNA or gDNA derived from T cells, B-cell-depleted T cells, or PBMCs. Deeply sampled blood TCRbeta repertoires from subjects exposed to, actively infected with, or recovered from COVID-19 were included in the dataset. Where available, HLA class I and class II types were taken from metadata supplied by the sample provider and were not determined by assay-based typing.

From cysteine to phenylalanine, the CDR3 is 12 amino acids long. Only CDR3 DNA remains: 36 bases, in frame from the first base. Per the germline V gene (reference sequence), GTSNPN is the CDR1 and SVGIG is the CDR2. V drops 0 bases and J drops 4 bases, leaving 6 bases in between. General conclusions and limits of the study: The quantity of clinical and demographic metadata differed by source and by participant and was supplied without curation.

Another Seattle source contributed samples from volunteer blood donors who had recovered from COVID-19. Whole blood was collected in K2EDTA tubes by collaborating institutions according to the institutions' own protocols. Collaborator samples were shipped for TCRbeta analysis as frozen whole blood, isolated PBMCs, or DNA extracted from either sample type. TCRbeta CDR3 regions were amplified from genomic DNA by means of the immunoSEQ Assay, a bias-controlled multiplex PCR. In the paper's pipeline: The number of nucleated cells in each sample was estimated by amplification of reference gene primers within the assay. To quantify the absolute abundance of each unique TCRbeta CDR3 rearrangement, sequence reads were collapsed and filtered. For each sample, productive Simpson clonality was calculated by taking the square root of Simpson's diversity index across productive rearrangements. This immuneACCESS table, as held by TCRdb, lists in-frame sequences with V and J called but not all clones. Of the missing ones, under half trace to an unresolved V gene in checked studies; the others have no known cause. V and J calls and clone size are given by that table; D and trimming were obtained from the DNA. The sample table lists some 250,000 clones, 70% to 90% of them with a count of one. The ten top clones hold 2.2% of the sample.

As concerns this clone: Which antigen it targets is not known. There are no base qualities to consult, and no much larger clone falls within one base.

The sample consisted of peripheral blood. The sequence joins TRBV30 to TRBJ1-1; a confident D gene designation cannot be given. The TCR was taken from a man younger than 40 who had recovered from COVID-19. The CDR3 has the sequence CAWSVQFTEAFF. The sequence in DNA is TGTGCCTGGAGTGTACAGTTCACTGAAGCTTTCTTT. With the rest looked up from the reference TRBV30 and TRBJ1-1 genes rather than sequenced, the full variable domain is SQTIHQWPATLVQPVGSPLSLECTVEGTSNPNLYWYRQAAGRGLQLLFYSVGIGQISSEVPQNLSASRPQDRQFILSSKKLLLSDSGFYLCAWSVQFTEAFFGQGTRLTVV.